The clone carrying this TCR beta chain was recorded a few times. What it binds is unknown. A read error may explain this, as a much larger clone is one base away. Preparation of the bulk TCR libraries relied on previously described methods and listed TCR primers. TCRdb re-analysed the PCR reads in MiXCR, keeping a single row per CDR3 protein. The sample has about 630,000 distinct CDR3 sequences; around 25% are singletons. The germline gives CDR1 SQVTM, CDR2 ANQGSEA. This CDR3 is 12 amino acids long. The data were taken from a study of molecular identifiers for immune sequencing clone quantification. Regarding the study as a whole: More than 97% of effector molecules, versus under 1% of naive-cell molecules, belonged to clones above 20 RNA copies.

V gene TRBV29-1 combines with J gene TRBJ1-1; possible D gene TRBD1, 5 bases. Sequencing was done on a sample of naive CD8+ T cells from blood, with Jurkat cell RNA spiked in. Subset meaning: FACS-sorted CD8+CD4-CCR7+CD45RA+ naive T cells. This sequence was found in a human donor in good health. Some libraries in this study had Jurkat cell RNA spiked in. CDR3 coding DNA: TGCGGCGTTCTTGGGGCCAACACTGAAGCTTTCTTT. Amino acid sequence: CGVLGANTEAFF.